Included here is one T cell receptor beta chain sequence, with context. No antigen is known for it. This entry is derived from a study of monozygotic twins with inflammatory bowel disease. General study points: Against healthy co-twins, IBD patients had lower TCRbeta diversity (measured by inverse Simpson).

cDNA for each sample came from eight separate reactions. Template switching incorporated UMIs with a 6-nucleotide sample barcode. TCRdb re-called the 5' RACE reads; every CDR3 protein appears as one record, without DNA. Recorded for this sample: approximately 330,000 distinct CDR3 sequences. Donors gave around 2.5 ml of blood apiece. CDR1 is DFQATT and CDR2 is SNEGSKA in the germline V gene (reference sequence). CDR3 length: 13 amino acids. The sample was blood. This clonotype was obtained from a human donor with ulcerative colitis or Crohn's disease, or a healthy co-twin of an affected twin (not recorded which). The genes are TRBV20-1 and TRBJ2-3; the D call of TRBD1 rests on TCRdb alone, since no DNA is present to check it. This CDR3 reads CSASKWGRPTQYF.